This T cell receptor beta chain was sequenced for a study of shared clonotypes between healthy human individuals. Profiled with immunoSEQ multiplex PCR; TCRdb holds only in-frame clones, not every one. The table includes 1,500,000 or so clones, approximately 96% detected once. The CDR3 loop spans 16 amino acids. CDR1 and CDR2 (germline): SGDLS, YYNGEE. Unmatched junction bases numbered 8, after V lost 3 bases and J lost 1 base. The chain has TRBV9 and TRBJ2-5; 8 bases are shared with TRBD1. Sequenced: naive CD4+ T cells sorted from blood. Regarding subset: CD45RA+ positively selected. This TCR was recovered from a man aged 30 to 39 in good health. CDR3 in amino acids: CASSAPLGQGQETQYF. The CDR3 DNA reads TGTGCCAGCAGCGCCCCTCTAGGACAGGGCCAAGAGACCCAGTACTTC.